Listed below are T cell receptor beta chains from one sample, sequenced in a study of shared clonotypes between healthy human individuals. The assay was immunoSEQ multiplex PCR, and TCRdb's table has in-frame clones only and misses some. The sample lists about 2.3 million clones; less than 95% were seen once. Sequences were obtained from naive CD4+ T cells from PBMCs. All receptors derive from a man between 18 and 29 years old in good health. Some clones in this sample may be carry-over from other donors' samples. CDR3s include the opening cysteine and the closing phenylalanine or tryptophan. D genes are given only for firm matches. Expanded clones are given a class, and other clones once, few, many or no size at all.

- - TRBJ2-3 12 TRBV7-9 CASWTGTDTQYF TGTGCCAGCTGGACTGGCACAGATACGCAGTATTTT
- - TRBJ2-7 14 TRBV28 CASSLSGSSYEQYF TGTGCCAGCAGTTTATCCGGCTCTTCCTACGAGCAGTACTTC
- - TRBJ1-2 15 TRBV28 CASSLAGAQTYGYTF TGTGCCAGCAGTTTAGCCGGGGCTCAGACCTATGGCTACACCTTC
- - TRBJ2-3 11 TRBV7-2 CASSYSGTQYF TGTGCCAGCAGCTATTCAGGCACGCAGTATTTT
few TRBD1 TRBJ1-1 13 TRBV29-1 CSASDRGGTEAFF TGCAGCGCTTCAGACAGGGGAGGGACTGAAGCTTTCTTT
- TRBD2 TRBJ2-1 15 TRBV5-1 CASSTSGTTYNEQFF TGCGCCAGCAGCACGTCCGGGACTACCTACAATGAGCAGTTCTTC
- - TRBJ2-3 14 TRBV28 CASSPAVEGDTQYF TGTGCCAGCAGTCCCGCTGTGGAAGGTGATACGCAGTATTTT
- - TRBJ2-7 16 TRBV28 CASSSLTAVASYEQYF TGTGCCAGCAGTTCCCTGACAGCAGTCGCCTCCTACGAGCAGTACTTC
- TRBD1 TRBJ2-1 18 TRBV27 CASSLTLSPGQGAGEQFF TGTGCCAGCAGTTTAACTCTCTCCCCGGGACAGGGGGCAGGTGAGCAGTTCTTC
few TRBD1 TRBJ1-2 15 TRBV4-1 CASSHMDRGAYGYTF TGCGCCAGCAGCCATATGGACAGGGGGGCTTATGGCTACACCTTC
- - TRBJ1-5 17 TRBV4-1 CASSQGRSGRRNQPQHF TGCGCCAGCAGCCAAGGGAGAAGTGGTCGGAGGAATCAGCCCCAGCATTTT
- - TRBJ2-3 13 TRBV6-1 CASSAGDTDTQYF TGTGCCAGCAGTGCCGGGGACACAGATACGCAGTATTTT
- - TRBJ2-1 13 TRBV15 CATSRDNYNEQFF TGTGCCACCAGCAGGGACAACTACAATGAGCAGTTCTTC
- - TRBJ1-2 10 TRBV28 CASKSRYYTF TGTGCCAGCAAGTCACGGTACTACACCTTC
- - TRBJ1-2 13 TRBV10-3 CATATGENYGYTF TGTGCCACTGCAACAGGTGAAAACTATGGCTACACCTTC
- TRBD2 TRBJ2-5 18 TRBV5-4 CASSLGGLAGGLQETQYF TGTGCCAGCAGCTTGGGGGGACTAGCGGGAGGGCTCCAAGAGACCCAGTACTTC
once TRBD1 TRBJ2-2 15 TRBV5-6 CASSYRGPLTGELFF TGTGCCAGCAGTTACAGGGGACCTTTAACCGGGGAGCTGTTTTTT
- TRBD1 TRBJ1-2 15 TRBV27 CASSPGRDRGRGYTF TGTGCCAGCAGTCCGGGCCGGGACAGGGGAAGAGGCTACACCTTC
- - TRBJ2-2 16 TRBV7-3 CASSLHLARNTGELFF TGTGCCAGCAGCTTACACCTAGCGAGGAACACCGGGGAGCTGTTTTTT
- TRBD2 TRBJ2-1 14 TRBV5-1 CASGLGLASNEQFF TGCGCCAGCGGTTTGGGACTAGCTAGCAATGAGCAGTTCTTC
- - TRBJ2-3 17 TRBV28 CASSPLDWSASTDTQYF TGTGCCAGCAGCCCTTTGGACTGGTCGGCTAGCACAGATACGCAGTATTTT
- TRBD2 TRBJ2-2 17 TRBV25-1 CASRRTSGREDTGELFF TGTGCCAGCAGAAGGACTAGCGGGAGGGAGGACACCGGGGAGCTGTTTTTT
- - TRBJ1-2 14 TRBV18 CASSADSFYYGYTF TGTGCCAGCTCAGCGGACAGCTTTTACTATGGCTACACCTTC
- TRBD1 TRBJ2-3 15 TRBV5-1 CASSFDRGPTDTQYF TGCGCCAGCAGCTTTGACAGGGGGCCCACAGATACGCAGTATTTT
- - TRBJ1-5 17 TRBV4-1 CASSQEVGLRGNQPQHF TGCGCCAGCAGCCAAGAAGTTGGACTCAGGGGCAATCAGCCCCAGCATTTT
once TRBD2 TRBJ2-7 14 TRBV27 CASSHNRGAYEQYF TGTGCCAGCAGCCACAATCGGGGGGCCTACGAGCAGTACTTC
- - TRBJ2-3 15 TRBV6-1 CASRPGQVDKHTQYF TGTGCCAGCAGGCCTGGGCAGGTCGACAAACATACGCAGTATTTT
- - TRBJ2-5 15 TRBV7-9 CASSTAGGVGETQYF TGTGCCAGCAGCACGGCAGGGGGGGTAGGAGAGACCCAGTACTTC
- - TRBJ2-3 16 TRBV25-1 CASSEMSGGSTDTQYF TGTGCCAGCAGTGAAATGTCAGGGGGGAGCACAGATACGCAGTATTTT
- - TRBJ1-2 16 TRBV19 CASSMLPGGADYGYTF TGTGCCAGTAGTATGCTCCCCGGGGGAGCGGACTATGGCTACACCTTC
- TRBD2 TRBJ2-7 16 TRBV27 CASTPSLAGGFREQYF TGTGCCAGCACCCCAAGCCTAGCGGGAGGGTTTAGGGAGCAGTACTTC
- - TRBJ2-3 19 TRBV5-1 CASSPRPAGWGGPTDTQYF TGCGCCAGCAGTCCTAGGCCAGCGGGTTGGGGGGGCCCCACAGATACGCAGTATTTT
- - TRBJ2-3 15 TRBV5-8 CASSLSGYGTDTQYF TGTGCCAGCAGCTTGTCCGGGTACGGCACAGATACGCAGTATTTT
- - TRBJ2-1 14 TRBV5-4 CASSTWGVSNEQFF TGTGCCAGCAGCACGTGGGGAGTTTCGAATGAGCAGTTCTTC
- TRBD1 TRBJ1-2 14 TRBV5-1 CASSLPTGGEGYTF TGCGCCAGCAGCTTGCCCACAGGGGGCGAAGGCTACACCTTC
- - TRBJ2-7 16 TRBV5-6 CASSTLQRVLLREQYF TGTGCCAGCAGTACTTTGCAGCGGGTCCTGTTGCGGGAGCAGTACTTC
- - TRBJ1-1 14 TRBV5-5 CASSLSQGKTEAFF TGTGCCAGCAGCTTGTCACAGGGTAAGACTGAAGCTTTCTTT
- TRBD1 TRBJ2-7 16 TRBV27 CASRTDRQGRGYEQYF TGTGCCAGCAGAACCGACCGACAGGGCCGGGGCTACGAGCAGTACTTC
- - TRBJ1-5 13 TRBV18 CASSQGSNQPQHF TGTGCCAGCTCACAAGGGAGCAATCAGCCCCAGCATTTT
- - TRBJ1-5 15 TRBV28 CASSFRGISNQPQHF TGTGCCAGCAGTTTTAGAGGGATTAGCAATCAGCCCCAGCATTTT
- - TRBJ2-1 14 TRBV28 CASSLMTWAFEQFF TGTGCCAGCAGCTTGATGACGTGGGCATTTGAGCAGTTCTTC
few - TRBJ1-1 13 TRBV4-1 CASSQDLNTEAFF TGCGCCAGCAGCCAAGATCTGAACACTGAAGCTTTCTTT
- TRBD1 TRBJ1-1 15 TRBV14 CASSLQTGRNTEAFF TGTGCCAGCAGCCTTCAGACAGGGCGGAACACTGAAGCTTTCTTT
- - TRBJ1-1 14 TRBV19 CASSIDFRGAEAFF TGTGCCAGTAGTATAGATTTCCGAGGGGCTGAAGCTTTCTTT
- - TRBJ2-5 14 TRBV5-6 CASSLGRGGETQYF TGTGCCAGCAGCTTGGGGAGGGGCGGGGAGACCCAGTACTTC
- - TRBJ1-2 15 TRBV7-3 CASSLIGTSKDGYTF TGTGCCAGCAGCCTAATCGGGACATCTAAGGATGGCTACACCTTC
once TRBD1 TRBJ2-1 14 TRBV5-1 CASSLQGASNEQFF TGCGCCAGCAGCTTGCAGGGGGCGAGCAATGAGCAGTTCTTC
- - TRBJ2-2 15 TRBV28 CASSLLSGNTGELFF TGTGCCAGCAGTTTGCTTAGCGGGAACACCGGGGAGCTGTTTTTT
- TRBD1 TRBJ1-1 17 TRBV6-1 CASSDPRTGLGNTEAFF TGTGCCAGCAGTGACCCGAGGACAGGGTTGGGAAACACTGAAGCTTTCTTT
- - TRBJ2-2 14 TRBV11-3 CASSFGSNTGELFF TGTGCCAGCAGCTTCGGGAGCAACACCGGGGAGCTGTTTTTT